A single T cell receptor (beta chain) is shown here with its context. The authors divided CD4+ cells into CD45RA+ naive and CD45RA-negative memory subsets. The test was conducted at deep level. Sequencing was performed with immunoSEQ multiplex PCR; in TCRdb, only in-frame clones are kept and a portion is missing. The repertoire includes some 650,000 clones, 97% of them detected once, and about 0.06% sits in the top ten. The V gene end was trimmed by 4 bases and the J gene end by 5 bases; junction bases not matched to a gene: 8. CDR1 is SGDLS and CDR2 is YYNGEE in the germline V gene. This CDR3 comprises 15 residues. The data were taken from a study of shared clonotypes between healthy human individuals.

The chain couples TRBV9 to TRBJ2-5; TRBD2 matches at 10 bases. The receptor was isolated from a woman aged 30 to 39 in good health. Sequencing was carried out using naive CD4+ T cells sorted from blood. The subset denotes: CD45RA+ positively selected. The CDR3 DNA follows: TGTGCCAGCAGCAAAGCGGGAGGGCTGGGGGAGACCCAGTACTTC. Translation gives CASSKAGGLGETQYF.